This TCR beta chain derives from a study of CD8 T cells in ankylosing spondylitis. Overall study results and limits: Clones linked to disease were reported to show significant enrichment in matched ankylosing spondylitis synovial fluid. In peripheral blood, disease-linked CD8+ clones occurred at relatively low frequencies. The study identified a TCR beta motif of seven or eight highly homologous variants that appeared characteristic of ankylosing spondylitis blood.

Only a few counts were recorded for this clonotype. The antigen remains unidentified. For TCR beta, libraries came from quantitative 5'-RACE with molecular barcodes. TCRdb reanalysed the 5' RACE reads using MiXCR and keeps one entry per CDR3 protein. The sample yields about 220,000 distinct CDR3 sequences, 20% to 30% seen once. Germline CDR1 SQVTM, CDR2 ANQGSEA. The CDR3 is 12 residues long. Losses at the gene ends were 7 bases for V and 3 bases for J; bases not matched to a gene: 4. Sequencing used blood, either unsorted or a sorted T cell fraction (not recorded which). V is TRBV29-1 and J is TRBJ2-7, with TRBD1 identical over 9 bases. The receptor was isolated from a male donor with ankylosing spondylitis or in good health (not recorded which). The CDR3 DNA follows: TGCAGCGCCGGGGACAGGGTCTACGAGCAGTACTTC. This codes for CSAGDRVYEQYF.